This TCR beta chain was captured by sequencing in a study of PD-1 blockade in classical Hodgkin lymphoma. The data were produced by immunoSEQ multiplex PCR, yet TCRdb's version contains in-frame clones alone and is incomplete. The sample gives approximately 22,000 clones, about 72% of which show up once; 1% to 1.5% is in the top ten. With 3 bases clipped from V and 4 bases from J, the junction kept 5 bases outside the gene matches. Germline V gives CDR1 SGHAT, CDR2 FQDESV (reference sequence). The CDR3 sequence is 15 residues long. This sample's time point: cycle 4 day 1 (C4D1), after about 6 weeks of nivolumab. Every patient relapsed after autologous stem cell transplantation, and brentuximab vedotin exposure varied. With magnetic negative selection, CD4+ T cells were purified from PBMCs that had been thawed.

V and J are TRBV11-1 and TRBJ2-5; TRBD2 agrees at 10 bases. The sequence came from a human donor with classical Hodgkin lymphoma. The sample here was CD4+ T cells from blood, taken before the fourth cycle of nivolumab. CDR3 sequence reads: CASSLGSGGIETQYF. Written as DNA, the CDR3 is TGTGCCAGCAGCTTGGGTAGCGGGGGGATAGAGACCCAGTACTTC.